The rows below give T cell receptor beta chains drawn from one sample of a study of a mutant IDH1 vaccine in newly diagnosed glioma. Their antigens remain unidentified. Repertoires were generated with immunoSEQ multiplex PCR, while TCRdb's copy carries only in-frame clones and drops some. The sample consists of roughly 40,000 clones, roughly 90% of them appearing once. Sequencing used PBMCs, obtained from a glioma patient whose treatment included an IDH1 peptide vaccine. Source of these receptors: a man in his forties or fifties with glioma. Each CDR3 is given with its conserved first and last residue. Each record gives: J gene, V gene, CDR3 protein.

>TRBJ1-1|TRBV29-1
CSAGWGGTTEAFF
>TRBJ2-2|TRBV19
CASSRQGASTGELFF
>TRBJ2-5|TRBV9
CASSVGPSGGYQETQYF
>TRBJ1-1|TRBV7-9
CATAWGSGGTEAFF
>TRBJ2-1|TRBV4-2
CASSPRTSGVWDNEQFF
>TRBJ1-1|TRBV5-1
CASSLGGQGQNTEAFF
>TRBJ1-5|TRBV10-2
CASSEFWGSNQPQHF
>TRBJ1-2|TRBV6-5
CASSYSRGNGYTF
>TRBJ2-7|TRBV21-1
CASSKVSESYEQYF
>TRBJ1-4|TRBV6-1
CASGEQNWEKLFF
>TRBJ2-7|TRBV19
CASSGRTGRLYEQYF
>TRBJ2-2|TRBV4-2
CASSHPSGGVNTGELFF
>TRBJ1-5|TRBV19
CASSPGGDGNQPQHF
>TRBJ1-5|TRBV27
CASSRTGAEPSNQPQHF
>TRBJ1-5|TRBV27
CASSPTRGQPQHF
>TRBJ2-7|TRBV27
CASSPRASGSYEQYF
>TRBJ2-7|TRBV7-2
CASSRDRGYEQYF
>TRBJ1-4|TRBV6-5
CASNGRCSYF
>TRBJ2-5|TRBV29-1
CSVDQGAQETQYF
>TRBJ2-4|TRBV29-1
CSVVGLKNIQYF
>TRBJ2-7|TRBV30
CAWRRTSAYEQYF
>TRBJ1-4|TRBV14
CASSPRQGAEKLFF
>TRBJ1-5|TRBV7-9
CASNYIGGPSYSNQPQHF
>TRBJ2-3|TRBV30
CASNHGGRRVDTQYF
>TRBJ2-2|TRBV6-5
CASSHRGINTGELFF
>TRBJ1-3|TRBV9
CASSVDWGSGNTIYF
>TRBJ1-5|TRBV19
CASSARSFYSNQPQHF
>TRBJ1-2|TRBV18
CASSPGQNYGYTF
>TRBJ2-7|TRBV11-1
CASSHDYEQYF
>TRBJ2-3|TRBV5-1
CASSLGSRISTDTQYF
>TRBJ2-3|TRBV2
CASSLAGVSTDTQYF
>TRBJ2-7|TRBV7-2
CASSSSVWLEQYF
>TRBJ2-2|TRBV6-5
CASSYHTGELFF
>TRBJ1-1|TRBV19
CASSIGTGGAAEAFF
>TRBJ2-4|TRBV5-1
CASSLTYRGAKNIQYF
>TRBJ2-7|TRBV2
CASTRRLGRDQTAAPYEQYF
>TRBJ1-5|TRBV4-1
CASSQWGEDQPQHF
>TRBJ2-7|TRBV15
CATVKYRDGRSEQYF
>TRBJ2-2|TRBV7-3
CASRKGLYASTGELFF
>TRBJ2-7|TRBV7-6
CASSRDRGFHEQYF
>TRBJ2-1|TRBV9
CASSASGRDGNEQFF
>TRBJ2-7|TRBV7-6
CASSTLRYTRGSSYEQYF
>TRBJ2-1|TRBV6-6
CASRDRSSVVEQFF
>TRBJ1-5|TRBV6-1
CASSPDRLSQPQHF
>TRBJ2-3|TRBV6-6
CASSYSLRPTDTQYF
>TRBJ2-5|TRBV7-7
CASSPSAQTQYF
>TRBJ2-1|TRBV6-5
CASSSRQGGSYNEQFF
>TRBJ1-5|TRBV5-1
CASSLGLNQPQHF
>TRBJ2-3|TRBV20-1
CSAMRTDTQYF